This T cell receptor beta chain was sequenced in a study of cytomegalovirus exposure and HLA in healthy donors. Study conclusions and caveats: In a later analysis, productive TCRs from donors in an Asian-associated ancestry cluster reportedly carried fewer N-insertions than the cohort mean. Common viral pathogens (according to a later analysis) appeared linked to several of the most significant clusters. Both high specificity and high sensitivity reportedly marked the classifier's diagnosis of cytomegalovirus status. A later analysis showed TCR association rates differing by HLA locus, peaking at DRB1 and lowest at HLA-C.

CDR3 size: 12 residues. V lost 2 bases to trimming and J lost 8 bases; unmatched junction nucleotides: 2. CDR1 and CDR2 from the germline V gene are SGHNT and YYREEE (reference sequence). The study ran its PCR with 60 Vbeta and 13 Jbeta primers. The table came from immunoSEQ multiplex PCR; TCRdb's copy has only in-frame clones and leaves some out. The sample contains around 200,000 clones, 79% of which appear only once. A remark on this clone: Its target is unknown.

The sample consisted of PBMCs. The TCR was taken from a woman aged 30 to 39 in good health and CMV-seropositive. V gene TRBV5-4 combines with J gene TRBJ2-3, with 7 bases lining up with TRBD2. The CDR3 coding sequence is TGTGCCAGCAGCTTAATAGCGGGTACGCAGTATTTT. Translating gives CASSLIAGTQYF.